The clone carrying this T cell receptor (beta chain) has more than one count but fewer than ten. The data stem from a study of early T cells in non-severe SARS-CoV-2 infection. Turning to the study itself: RNA in bulk from unsorted whole blood was sequenced, and chains were unpaired.

The V end was cut by 6 bases, the J end by 2 bases, with 19 bases between. The CDR3 has 16 amino acids. CDR1 is MNHEY, CDR2 SMNVEV, per germline (reference sequence). TCRdb reanalysed the 5' RACE reads using MiXCR and keeps one entry per CDR3 protein. Counted here are about 90,000 distinct CDR3 sequences, over 9.5% occurring once; the ten biggest clones make up 4.4%. This clonotype was sampled from an adult who was a healthcare worker with PCR-confirmed SARS-CoV-2 infection or an uninfected control (not recorded which). The source material was whole blood, sampled at baseline. The chain employs TRBV27 and TRBJ2-5; D is unclear. The CDR3 region has the DNA TGTGCCAGCAGGAGGTCGGCGTGGGTGGGACAAGAGACCCAGTACTTC. As protein: CASRRSAWVGQETQYF.